These 5 T cell receptor beta chains came from one sample sequenced in a study of cytotoxic CD8 clonotypes in ibrutinib-treated CLL. TCRdb's copy holds only in-frame clones and misses some; the assay was immunoSEQ multiplex PCR. The repertoire has 150,000 or so clones, approximately 80% of them found once; the top ten carry less than 9%. This sample comprised PBMCs, obtained after 36 months of ibrutinib treatment. The receptors derive from a human donor with chronic lymphocytic leukemia.

This clone was detected once. The chain recombines TRBV9 with TRBJ2-3; D possibly uses TRBD1 or TRBD2 (5 bases each). The V end was cut by 4 bases, the J end by 2 bases, with 14 bases between. The CDR3 covers 15 residues. CDR1 is SGDLS and CDR2 is YYNGEE in the germline V gene. The CDR3 bases are TGTGCCAGCAGCCCCAGCCCGGGGACCACAGATACGCAGTATTTT. Translated: CASSPSPGTTDTQYF.

The chain carries TRBV5-1 and TRBJ2-3; no reliable D call. CDR3 length: 12 residues. CDR1 and CDR2 (germline): SGHRS, YFSETQ. The V end lost 5 bases, the J end lost 0 bases, and 4 bases lay between the germline ends. CDR3 in DNA: TGCGCCAGCAGGACGAGCACAGATACGCAGTATTTT. Its protein is CASRTSTDTQYF.

This chain links TRBV5-1 with TRBJ1-1; D unresolved. V lost 0 bases and J 5 bases, leaving 11 bases between the germline ends. In germline, CDR1 is SGHRS, CDR2 YFSETQ. The CDR3 contains 14 residues. The CDR3: CASSLDGVGTEAFF. In DNA form, the CDR3 reads TGCGCCAGCAGCTTGGATGGTGTGGGGACTGAAGCTTTCTTT.

This clone occurred once. CDR3 DNA sequence: TGCAGCGCCCGAGATTTGGGTGCCGAGCAGTACTTC. Residues: CSARDLGAEQYF. The chain is built from TRBV29-1 and TRBJ2-7, with D unclear. The CDR3 is 12 amino acids. CDR1 SQVTM and CDR2 ANQGSEA come from the germline V gene. V lost 7 bases and J 6 bases, leaving 16 bases between the germline ends.

The V call is TRBV27, the J call TRBJ2-7, with D possibly being TRBD2 (6 bases). Germline assignment: CDR1 MNHEY and CDR2 SMNVEV (reference sequence). CDR3 size: 14 residues. V lost 9 bases and J lost 2, with 17 bases in between. Here the CDR3 reads CASFSGKDPYEQYF. In DNA form, the CDR3 reads TGTGCCAGTTTTAGCGGAAAAGACCCCTACGAGCAGTACTTC.